This T cell receptor beta chain is from a study of blood T cell repertoires in COVID-19. Study information: Donors in the United States, Italy and Spain gave samples during acute or convalescent COVID-19. The cDNA or gDNA used as material had been derived from T cells, B-cell-depleted T cells, or PBMCs.

Per the study methods: Reference gene primer amplification gave nucleated cell count estimates. TCRdb keeps only in-frame clones here, not all; method: immunoSEQ multiplex PCR. V, J and clone size were drawn from that table, and D and trimming were deduced from the DNA. The table includes 55,000 to 90,000 clones, around 90% detected once. Material: peripheral blood. The TCR originated in a human donor in a cohort sampled during active COVID-19.

CDR3 region: CASADRVDNEQFF. The DNA of the CDR3 is TGCGCCAGCGCTGACAGGGTCGACAATGAGCAGTTCTTC. The rearrangement joins TRBV10-1 to TRBJ2-1; 7 bases are shared with TRBD1. Looked up from germline, CDR1 is WNHNN and CDR2 is SYGVQD (reference sequence). This CDR3 has 13 residues. The junction had 6 bases not matched to a gene; V was cut back by 8 bases and J by 5 bases.